What follows are 31 T cell receptor beta chains derived from one specimen sequenced in a study of beta chain features in type 1 diabetes. The study's findings and limits: Among all four CD4+ subsets, Type 1 diabetes patients had TCRB CDR3s that were moderately but significantly shorter.

TCRB transcripts that were expressed got sequenced, as all of the isolated RNA had been reverse transcribed. Profiling relied on immunoSEQ multiplex PCR, and the TCRdb table lists in-frame clones only, not all of them. In the table there are about 340,000 clones, approximately 15% of which are singletons. No antigen has been assigned to these receptors. The material sequenced was naive CD4+ T cells from blood. Receptor source: a woman aged 18-35 years with type 1 diabetes.

The V and J genes are TRBV5-1 and TRBJ2-5; possible D gene TRBD2, 6 bases. Per the germline V gene, CDR1 is SGHRS and CDR2 is YFSETQ. The ends were cut back, 0 bases at V and 2 bases at J, with 17 bases in the middle. The CDR3 is made up of 17 amino acids. Here the CDR3 DNA reads TGCGCCAGCAGCTTGGAAGCGCCTAGCGCCTATCAAGAGACCCAGTACTTC. This encodes CASSLEAPSAYQETQYF.

This clone was counted only a few times. The V call is TRBV18, the J call TRBJ1-1; maybe TRBD1 (6 bases). In germline, CDR1 is KGHSH, CDR2 LQKENI. The CDR3 contains 13 residues. With 6 bases removed from V and 7 bases from J, the gap between germline ends came to 15 bases. The CDR3 sequence is CASSLQGSVEAFF. The CDR3 DNA follows: TGTGCCAGCTCCTTACAGGGATCGGTTGAAGCTTTCTTT.

This clone was picked up a small number of times. The V and J genes are TRBV30 and TRBJ1-4; D may be TRBD1 (6 bases). Germline V gene data show CDR1 as GTSNPN and CDR2 as SVGIG (reference sequence). The CDR3 runs 16 residues. Deletions cut 2 bases from V and 8 bases from J, with 21 bases between. The CDR3 sequence is CAWSPPPGRGIEKLFF. Written as DNA, the CDR3 is TGTGCCTGGAGTCCTCCCCCGGGGAGGGGGATCGAAAAACTGTTTTTT.

The V gene is TRBV6-5, the J gene TRBJ1-2, with TRBD1 matching 7 bases. The CDR3 contains 15 residues. Trimming took 0 bases from V and 2 from J; bases not matched to a gene: 3. Germline V lookup: CDR1 MNHEY, CDR2 SVGAGI. CDR3 sequence reads: CASSYSTGQNYGYTF. As DNA, the CDR3 is TGTGCCAGCAGTTACTCCACGGGACAGAACTATGGCTACACCTTC.

In this sample, this clone turned up a few times. The V gene is TRBV9, the J gene TRBJ2-3, with TRBD2 identical over 7 bases. The CDR3 extends over 15 amino acids. Losses at the gene ends were 1 base for V and 2 bases for J; bases not matched to a gene: 4. Germline assignment: CDR1 SGDLS and CDR2 YYNGEE. The CDR3 here is CASSVSSGTTDTQYF. The CDR3 nucleotides read TGTGCCAGCAGCGTATCAAGCGGGACCACAGATACGCAGTATTTT. Complete variable domain (other parts from reference TRBV9 and TRBJ2-3): DSGVTQTPKHLITATGQRVTLRCSPRSGDLSVYWYQQSLDQGLQFLIQYYNGEERAKGNILERFSAQQFPDLHSELNLSSLELGDSALYFCASSVSSGTTDTQYFGPGTRLTVL.

V usage is TRBV6-5 and J usage is TRBJ2-2; D might be TRBD1 (6 bases). This CDR3 is 14 amino acids long. Trimming took off 6 bases at V and 1 base at J, with 9 bases between the two ends. Germline assignment: CDR1 MNHEY and CDR2 SVGAGI. As DNA, the CDR3 is TGTGCCAGCAGACAGGGAATGAACACCGGGGAGCTGTTTTTT. Translation gives CASRQGMNTGELFF.

The chain uses TRBV19 and TRBJ2-1; 7 positions agree with TRBD2. This CDR3 spans 15 amino acids. The V gene end was trimmed by 6 bases and the J gene end by 1 base; junction bases not matched to a gene: 6. Per germline, CDR1 LNHDA and CDR2 SQIVND (reference sequence). CDR3 residues: CASRDGGGSYNEQFF. The CDR3 coding sequence is TGTGCCAGTAGAGATGGCGGGGGATCCTACAATGAGCAGTTCTTC. Full variable domain (remainder filled in from reference TRBV19 and TRBJ2-1): DGGITQSPKYLFRKEGQNVTLSCEQNLNHDAMYWYRQDPGQGLRLIYYSQIVNDFQKGDIAEGYSVSREKKESFPLTVTSAQKNPTAFYLCASRDGGGSYNEQFFGPGTRLTVL.

The table lists this clone with a few counts. The chain carries TRBV11-2 and TRBJ1-2, with unresolved D. Germline CDR1 reads SGHAT; CDR2 reads FQNNGV. CDR3 size: 12 residues. V gave up 8 bases and J gave up 7 bases, with 14 bases separating them. CDR3 sequence (DNA): TGTGCCAGCGCATTTCGGGGTGGTGGCTACACCTTC. Protein: CASAFRGGGYTF.

The rearrangement links TRBV18 to TRBJ2-7; 7 positions agree with TRBD1. The CDR3 runs 14 residues. CDR1 and CDR2 (germline): KGHSH, LQKENI. With V trimmed by 8 bases and J by 6 bases, 13 bases remained unmatched. CDR3 coding DNA: TGTGCCAGCGGACAGGCGCAGGGGGAAGGCGAGCAGTACTTC. This encodes CASGQAQGEGEQYF.

This clone was counted only a few times. The genes are TRBV7-9 and TRBJ2-1; D gene unclear. Germline assignment: CDR1 SEHNR and CDR2 FQNEAQ (reference sequence). V gave up 5 bases and J gave up 0 bases, with 5 bases separating them. This CDR3 has 13 residues. The CDR3 nucleotides read TGTGCCAGCAGCCCGAGCTCCTACAATGAGCAGTTCTTC. Translating gives CASSPSSYNEQFF.

This sequence joins TRBV27 and TRBJ2-7; 10 bases fit TRBD1. Germline CDR1 MNHEY, CDR2 SMNVEV (reference sequence). The CDR3 is 13 amino acids. Trimming at V came to 6 bases and at J to 6 bases, leaving 5 bases not matched to a gene. CDR3 amino acids: CASSRDRGIEQYF. Written as DNA, the CDR3 is TGTGCCAGCAGCCGGGACAGGGGCATCGAGCAGTACTTC.

This clone was detected ten times or more. The V and J genes are TRBV30 and TRBJ2-1; 8 bases are a match to TRBD2. This CDR3 comprises 16 residues. Germline assignment: CDR1 GTSNPN and CDR2 SVGIG (reference sequence). Germline trimming cut 0 bases from V and 2 bases from J; bases unmatched to any gene: 6. In DNA form, the CDR3 reads TGTGCCTGGAGTGTACTTGGAGCGGGAGCCTACAATGAGCAGTTCTTC. Translating it yields CAWSVLGAGAYNEQFF.

This clone was found a few times. The chain combines TRBV15 with TRBJ2-3; 9 nucleotides match TRBD1. The CDR3 covers 15 residues. The junction had 11 bases not matched to a gene; V was cut back by 3 bases and J by 10 bases. CDR1 and CDR2 from the germline V gene are LNHNV and YYDKDF (reference sequence). CDR3 DNA sequence: TGTGCCACCAGCAGTGCTGGACAGGGGCTTGCCCCGCAGTATTTT. Translation gives CATSSAGQGLAPQYF.

The chain employs TRBV9 and TRBJ1-1; 8 positions match TRBD1. Germline V gives CDR1 SGDLS, CDR2 YYNGEE. Trimming took 0 bases from V and 4 from J; bases not matched to a gene: 2. This CDR3 contains 14 residues. CDR3 nucleotides: TGTGCCAGCAGCGTAGGCAGGGGGCTCACTGAAGCTTTCTTT. It yields the protein CASSVGRGLTEAFF.

The chain links TRBV7-2 to TRBJ2-5; TRBD2 aligns across 9 bases. CDR3 length equals 16 residues. Germline values: CDR1 SGHTA, CDR2 FQGNSA. V dropped 3 bases and J dropped 2; count of bases not matched to a gene: 7. Here the CDR3 reads CASSFGTSGGQETQYF. CDR3 sequence (DNA): TGTGCCAGCAGCTTCGGGACGAGCGGGGGGCAAGAGACCCAGTACTTC.

J is TRBJ1-5 and V is TRBV27; perhaps TRBD1 as D (5 bases). The germline gives CDR1 MNHEY, CDR2 SMNVEV (reference sequence). Trimming shortened V by 6 bases and J by 2 bases, and 11 bases separated the two germline ends. The CDR3 is made up of 14 amino acids. The CDR3 reads CASRNPGGNQPQHF. The CDR3 DNA sequence: TGTGCCAGCAGAAACCCGGGGGGCAATCAGCCCCAGCATTTT.

The chain has TRBV29-1 and TRBJ2-7, with 7 nucleotides matching TRBD2. With 4 bases clipped from V and 2 bases from J, the junction kept 5 bases outside the gene matches. Germline V lookup: CDR1 SQVTM, CDR2 ANQGSEA. The CDR3 spans 13 residues. The CDR3 loop is CSVAWGGAYEQYF. The CDR3 nucleotides are TGCAGCGTTGCTTGGGGGGGAGCCTACGAGCAGTACTTC.

CDR3 bases: TGTGCCAGCAGCCTCGGACAGGGAGGATTCTTC. It yields the protein CASSLGQGGFF. This sequence joins TRBV7-9 and TRBJ2-1; 8 nucleotides line up with TRBD1. This CDR3 is 11 amino acids long. Germline assignment: CDR1 SEHNR and CDR2 FQNEAQ (reference sequence). V shed 5 bases and J 16 bases; nucleotides not matched to a gene: 7.

CDR3 DNA: TGTGCCAGTAATTCGGACTATCCCGATAGGAGCTCCTACGAGCAGTACGTC. This translates into CASNSDYPDRSSYEQYV. This rearrangement joins TRBV19 to TRBJ2-7, with D perhaps TRBD2 (6 bases). There are 17 residues in the CDR3. Germline CDR1 LNHDA, CDR2 SQIVND (reference sequence). V was shortened by 7 bases and J by 0 bases, with 22 bases between the two germline ends.

The genes are TRBV9 and TRBJ1-1, with D possibly being TRBD1 (6 bases). Trimming shortened V by 3 bases and J by 5 bases, and 14 bases separated the two germline ends. The germline gives CDR1 SGDLS, CDR2 YYNGEE. The CDR3 consists of 14 residues. CDR3 protein: CASSAQQGGTEAFF. The DNA for the CDR3 is TGTGCCAGCAGCGCACAACAGGGAGGGACTGAAGCTTTCTTT. The variable domain in full, with the rest retrieved from reference TRBV9 and TRBJ1-1, is DSGVTQTPKHLITATGQRVTLRCSPRSGDLSVYWYQQSLDQGLQFLIQYYNGEERAKGNILERFSAQQFPDLHSELNLSSLELGDSALYFCASSAQQGGTEAFFGQGTRLTVV.

This clone was found a few times. The V gene is TRBV5-1, the J gene TRBJ2-1, with D possibly matching TRBD2 (6 bases). The CDR3 length is 17 residues. The V and J ends lost 0 bases and 0 bases respectively, with 13 bases between them. Looked up from germline, CDR1 is SGHRS and CDR2 is YFSETQ. CDR3 in DNA: TGCGCCAGCAGCTTGGCAGCAAAGGAGGGCTCCTACAATGAGCAGTTCTTC. This encodes CASSLAAKEGSYNEQFF.

This clone was found a few times. The chain joins TRBV30 to TRBJ2-3, with a weak D call TRBD2 (7 bases). V dropped 1 base and J dropped 1 base, with 18 bases sitting between them. CDR1 is GTSNPN and CDR2 is SVGIG in the germline V gene (reference sequence). There are 17 residues in the CDR3. The CDR3 spells CAWSGGRGGSGTDTQYF. The CDR3 nucleotides read TGTGCCTGGAGTGGGGGCAGGGGAGGGTCCGGCACAGATACGCAGTATTTT.

The chain employs TRBV7-9 and TRBJ2-3, with D perhaps matching TRBD2 (5 bases). Germline loops: CDR1 SEHNR, CDR2 FQNEAQ (reference sequence). This CDR3 is 14 amino acids long. Trimming pared 2 bases from V and 3 bases from J, leaving 9 bases between. CDR3 amino acids: CASSLTAATDTQYF. In DNA, the CDR3 is TGTGCCAGCAGCTTAACAGCGGCGACAGATACGCAGTATTTT.

The table lists this clone with a few counts. The rearrangement links TRBV5-1 to TRBJ2-1; 10 nucleotides agree with TRBD2. The germline gives CDR1 SGHRS, CDR2 YFSETQ. This CDR3 spans 15 amino acids. V dropped 2 bases and J dropped 8; count of bases not matched to a gene: 7. CDR3 amino acids: CASSFSGRAGDEQFF. The CDR3 nucleotides are TGCGCCAGCAGCTTCAGCGGGAGGGCAGGGGATGAGCAGTTCTTC.

This chain connects TRBV7-2 to TRBJ1-1, with 7 bases lining up with TRBD1. CDR1 is SGHTA and CDR2 is FQGNSA in the germline V gene. The trim removed 5 bases at V and 0 bases at J, leaving 6 bases unmatched. The CDR3 is 15 residues long. CDR3 sequence reads: CASSGRQGMNTEAFF. The CDR3 nucleotides are TGTGCCAGCAGCGGTCGACAGGGTATGAACACTGAAGCTTTCTTT.

This sequence joins TRBV7-7 and TRBJ2-1; 8 bases align to TRBD2. The CDR3 runs 15 residues. CDR1 and CDR2 (germline): SSHAT, FNYEAQ (reference sequence). The V gene end was trimmed by 5 bases and the J gene end by 7 bases; junction bases not matched to a gene: 10. DNA of the CDR3: TGTGCCAGCAGCGGTGGGACTAGGGGGGCGAATGAGCAGTTCTTC. The encoded protein is CASSGGTRGANEQFF.

V and J are TRBV29-1 and TRBJ1-1; no reliable D call. CDR1 is SQVTM and CDR2 is ANQGSEA in the germline V gene. The V gene lost 7 bases and the J gene lost 3 bases, with 15 bases spanning the gap. The CDR3 sequence is 13 residues long. CDR3 in amino acids: CSGISPHYTEAFF. The CDR3 DNA reads TGCAGCGGAATCTCTCCCCACTACACTGAAGCTTTCTTT. The whole variable domain, filled in from reference TRBV29-1 and TRBJ1-1, reads SAVISQKPSRDICQRGTSLTIQCQVDSQVTMMFWYRQQPGQSLTLIATANQGSEATYESGFVIDKFPISRPNLTFSTLTVSNMSPEDSSIYLCSGISPHYTEAFFGQGTRLTVV.

This chain joins TRBV12-5 and TRBJ2-1; TRBD2 matches 8 bases. Trimming at V came to 4 bases and at J to 3 bases, leaving 8 bases not matched to a gene. This CDR3 is built from 16 residues. Germline V gene sequence: CDR1 LGHNT, CDR2 FRNRAP. The DNA for the CDR3 is TGTGCTAGTGGTTCGGGAGCGGGAGCGGGCTACAATGAGCAGTTCTTC. Amino acid sequence: CASGSGAGAGYNEQFF. Complete variable domain (other parts from reference TRBV12-5 and TRBJ2-1): DARVTQTPRHKVTEMGQEVTMRCQPILGHNTVFWYRQTMMQGLELLAYFRNRAPLDDSGMPKDRFSAEMPDATLATLKIQPSEPRDSAVYFCASGSGAGAGYNEQFFGPGTRLTVL.

The chain is built from TRBV9 and TRBJ2-7; 7 bases align to TRBD2. The trim removed 0 bases at V and 2 bases at J, leaving 8 bases unmatched. CDR3 length: 16 amino acids. CDR1 and CDR2 from the germline V gene are SGDLS and YYNGEE. The CDR3 sequence is CASSVAEAGPPYEQYV. The CDR3 DNA reads TGTGCCAGCAGCGTAGCAGAAGCGGGACCTCCCTACGAGCAGTACGTC.

The V gene is TRBV18, the J gene TRBJ1-4; D is undetermined. There are 15 residues in the CDR3. The V and J ends lost 3 bases and 7 bases respectively, with 15 bases between them. Germline loops: CDR1 KGHSH, CDR2 LQKENI. CDR3 loop: CASSPERPGGEKLFF. CDR3 DNA sequence: TGTGCCAGCTCACCGGAACGGCCCGGAGGTGAAAAACTGTTTTTT.

This clone was counted a few times. The chain recombines TRBV27 with TRBJ1-2; 9 nucleotides align to TRBD1. Germline-derived CDR1 and CDR2 are MNHEY and SMNVEV (reference sequence). J gave up 4 bases and V 6 bases, and 3 bases lay outside the gene matches. The CDR3 has 13 amino acids. The CDR3 sequence: CASSPTGGYGYTF. In nucleotides, the CDR3 is TGTGCCAGCAGCCCGACAGGGGGCTATGGCTACACCTTC.